A single sample gave rise to the 28 T cell receptor beta chains below, sequenced in a study of T cell repertoires in cytomegalovirus infection. TCRdb fed the reads into MiXCR, producing one record per CDR3 protein. The sample has some 120,000 distinct CDR3 sequences, roughly 9.1% seen once; the top ten hold 30% to 40%. No antigen is known for these receptors. Material: PBMCs, sequenced either directly or after in vitro stimulation (not recorded which). Every receptor here comes from a human donor in good health (CMV status not recorded). Some clones in this sample may be carry-over from other donors' samples.

This clonotype was picked up many times. The gene calls are TRBV5-4 and TRBJ1-2; D is perhaps TRBD1 (5 bases). The CDR3 has 15 residues. Germline CDR1 SGHNT, CDR2 YYREEE (reference sequence). V lost 6 bases to trimming and J lost 0 bases, with 15 bases between them. CDR3 sequence: CASTPGRQPNYGYTF. Here the CDR3 DNA reads TGTGCCAGCACCCCCGGGAGACAGCCTAACTATGGCTACACCTTC.

This clonotype was counted at least ten times. This chain joins TRBV6-5 and TRBJ2-5; D is perhaps TRBD1 or TRBD2 (6 bases each). Trimming cost V 1 base and J 8 bases, with 11 bases left between them. Germline V gene data show CDR1 as MNHEY and CDR2 as SVGAGI. The CDR3 totals 13 residues. The CDR3 is CASSYYREVTQYF. The CDR3 coding sequence is TGTGCCAGCAGTTACTACAGGGAGGTAACCCAGTACTTC.

This clonotype has ten or more counts. This chain joins TRBV7-8 and TRBJ2-3; 10 nucleotides line up with TRBD2. The CDR3 loop spans 16 amino acids. J was trimmed by 2 bases and V by 5 bases; bases with no gene match: 7. CDR1 SGHVS and CDR2 FQNEAQ come from the germline V gene. CDR3 protein: CASSPLAGAYTDTQYF. The CDR3, as DNA: TGTGCCAGCAGCCCTCTAGCGGGGGCGTACACAGATACGCAGTATTTT.

The V call is TRBV5-4, the J call TRBJ1-6; D is uncertain. Germline values: CDR1 SGHNT, CDR2 YYREEE (reference sequence). Trimming shortened V by 2 bases and J by 10 bases, and 19 bases separated the two germline ends. The CDR3 has 16 residues. The CDR3 protein is CASSLSPGSVGSPLHF. CDR3 DNA: TGTGCCAGCAGCTTATCCCCGGGCTCCGTCGGGTCACCCCTCCACTTT.

V usage is TRBV19 and J usage is TRBJ2-5; D may match TRBD1 or TRBD2 (6 bases each). The CDR3 consists of 14 residues. Trimming removed 2 bases at V and 4 bases at J, with 11 bases between. Looked up from germline, CDR1 is LNHDA and CDR2 is SQIVND (reference sequence). CDR3 amino acids: CASSISQGGETQYF. The CDR3 bases are TGTGCCAGTAGTATATCACAGGGAGGAGAGACCCAGTACTTC.

The sample holds many counts of this clonotype. V and J are TRBV7-2 and TRBJ1-4, with D uncertain. Germline V gene lookup returns CDR1 SGHTA and CDR2 FQGNSA. The CDR3 contains 14 residues. V was trimmed by 1 base and J by 5 bases, leaving 8 bases between them. CDR3 nucleotides: TGTGCCAGCAGCTTAGATTTGGGGAATGAAAAACTGTTTTTT. Its translation: CASSLDLGNEKLFF.

This clonotype showed up many times. The chain has TRBV28 and TRBJ1-2; D possibly corresponds to TRBD1 (6 bases). The CDR3 is 14 residues long. CDR1 and CDR2 (germline): MDHEN, SYDVKM. The V and J ends lost 8 bases and 4 bases respectively, with 17 bases between them. For the CDR3, the DNA is TGTGCCAGCTCGATCGGACAGCTGCTCTATGGCTACACCTTC. It yields the protein CASSIGQLLYGYTF.

This clonotype turned up a few times. Written as DNA, the CDR3 is TGTGCCAGCAGCGTAGGAGCCTATGAGCAGTTCTTC. It codes for CASSVGAYEQFF. V and J are TRBV9 and TRBJ2-1; D remains unclear. Germline CDR1 SGDLS, CDR2 YYNGEE. The CDR3 is 12 amino acids. V gave up 0 bases and J gave up 8 bases, with 6 bases separating them.

This clonotype has only a few counts. V and J are TRBV28 and TRBJ2-6; D remains ambiguous. Trimming stripped 1 base from V and 0 bases from J, with 7 bases between. The CDR3 length is 16 residues. Per germline, CDR1 MDHEN and CDR2 SYDVKM. DNA of the CDR3: TGTGCCAGCAGTTTATCTCTACCCTCTGGGGCCAACGTCCTGACTTTC. Its protein is CASSLSLPSGANVLTF.

This clonotype has ten or more counts. This rearrangement joins TRBV15 to TRBJ2-5; 12 bases fit TRBD2. The CDR3 runs to 18 residues. V lost 1 base and J lost 1; bases outside the gene matches: 7. Germline values: CDR1 LNHNV, CDR2 YYDKDF (reference sequence). The CDR3 DNA reads as TGTGCCACCAGCAGAGGTCGGCTACTAGCGGGAGGCCAAGAGACCCAGTACTTC. This gives the protein CATSRGRLLAGGQETQYF.

This clonotype was seen repeatedly, ten times or more. CDR3 loop: CASTVARGEIYGYTF. CDR3 nucleotides: TGTGCCAGCACCGTAGCCAGGGGGGAGATCTATGGCTACACCTTC. The rearrangement uses TRBV7-2 and TRBJ1-2; 7 nucleotides align to TRBD1. CDR3 length equals 15 residues. Germline CDR1 SGHTA, CDR2 FQGNSA. Trimming removed 7 bases from V and 4 bases from J; junction bases left unmatched: 12.

This clonotype was found many times. V usage is TRBV6-2 or TRBV6-3 and J usage is TRBJ2-1; D uncertain. V gave up 6 bases and J gave up 1 base, with 13 bases separating them. Germline V CDR1 and CDR2: MNHEY, SVGEGT. The CDR3 is made up of 15 amino acids. The CDR3 is CASRQLVGSYNEQFF. The DNA for the CDR3 is TGTGCCAGCAGACAGCTCGTGGGGTCCTACAATGAGCAGTTCTTC.

A few counts support this clonotype. The chain links TRBV5-1 to TRBJ2-1, with TRBD2 matching over 8 bases. Germline V gene data show CDR1 as SGHRS and CDR2 as YFSETQ. V shed 0 bases, J shed 5 bases, and the junction held 4 bases outside the gene matches. The CDR3 runs to 15 residues. Here the CDR3 reads CASSLGGLVNNEQFF. The CDR3 DNA is TGCGCCAGCAGCTTGGGGGGACTAGTAAACAATGAGCAGTTCTTC.

This clonotype was recorded many times. The chain recombines TRBV27 with TRBJ2-1, with D hard to call. Germline loops: CDR1 MNHEY, CDR2 SMNVEV (reference sequence). Trimming left V 5 bases short and J 2 bases short, with 16 bases between. The CDR3 loop spans 16 amino acids. CDR3 sequence (DNA): TGTGCCAGCAGTCCCGCAGGTAGCTCGGCCTACAATGAGCAGTTCTTC. Translation gives CASSPAGSSAYNEQFF.

This clonotype has just a few counts. The chain recombines TRBV6-6 with TRBJ2-2; 11 bases line up with TRBD2. Germline loops: CDR1 MNHNY, CDR2 SVGAGI (reference sequence). With 10 bases clipped from V and 2 bases from J, the junction kept 3 bases outside the gene matches. The CDR3 spans 14 residues. The CDR3 nucleotides read TGTGCCACCGGACTAGCGGGCAACACCGGGGAGCTGTTTTTT. It encodes CATGLAGNTGELFF.

This clonotype was recorded at least ten times. V is TRBV7-2 and J is TRBJ1-5, with D hard to call. Germline CDR1 and CDR2: SGHTA and FQGNSA. Deletions cut 1 base from V and 6 bases from J, with 7 bases between. This CDR3 spans 13 amino acids. In DNA form, the CDR3 reads TGTGCCAGCAGCTTAGGTTGGGGTCAGCCCCAGCATTTT. It translates to CASSLGWGQPQHF.

Ten or more counts support this clonotype. V and J are TRBV29-1 and TRBJ1-4; no clear D. The CDR3 length is 16 residues. With 0 bases removed from V and 0 bases from J, the gap between germline ends came to 11 bases. Germline V gene data show CDR1 as SQVTM and CDR2 as ANQGSEA. CDR3 DNA: TGCAGCGTTGAAGATCCCAATTATACAACTAATGAAAAACTGTTTTTT. This gives the protein CSVEDPNYTTNEKLFF. The full variable domain, with the rest looked up from reference TRBV29-1 and TRBJ1-4, is SAVISQKPSRDICQRGTSLTIQCQVDSQVTMMFWYRQQPGQSLTLIATANQGSEATYESGFVIDKFPISRPNLTFSTLTVSNMSPEDSSIYLCSVEDPNYTTNEKLFFGSGTQLSVL.

By share of the sample, this clonotype is medium-sized. The chain combines TRBV19 with TRBJ1-3; D is possibly TRBD1 (6 bases). V gave up 3 bases and J gave up 1 base, with 10 bases separating them. CDR3 length: 15 amino acids. Germline CDR1 reads LNHDA; CDR2 reads SQIVND (reference sequence). CDR3 region: CASSIGTKSGNTIYF. CDR3 sequence (DNA): TGTGCCAGTAGTATTGGGACAAAATCTGGAAACACCATATATTTT.

The V and J genes are TRBV20-1 and TRBJ2-1, with 7 bases lining up with TRBD2. CDR1 and CDR2 from the germline V gene are DFQATT and SNEGSKA (reference sequence). The CDR3 consists of 15 residues. The trim removed 5 bases at V and 7 bases at J, leaving 14 bases unmatched. CDR3 protein: CSAPPAGRPPNEQFF. In nucleotides, the CDR3 is TGCAGTGCTCCCCCTGCCGGGAGGCCGCCGAATGAGCAGTTCTTC.

There are many counts of this clonotype. At one end the junction does not follow the germline gene, possibly because of a read error. This chain uses TRBV7-2 with TRBJ2-5; 8 nucleotides align to TRBD2. The germline V gene encodes CDR1 SGHTA and CDR2 FQGNSA. The CDR3 is 15 amino acids. Here the CDR3 DNA reads TGTGCCAGCAGCCTAGCGGGTGCTACCGGGGAGACCCAGTACTTC. Its translation is CASSLAGATGETQYF.

This clonotype was recorded at least ten times. The genes are TRBV12-3 or TRBV12-4 and TRBJ2-7; 10 bases are a match to TRBD2. V shed 6 bases and J 2 bases; nucleotides not matched to a gene: 4. The CDR3 runs 14 residues. CDR3 bases: TGTGCCAGCAGACTAGCGGGACCGACCTACGAGCAGTACTTC. It translates to CASRLAGPTYEQYF.

This clonotype was counted a few times. The chain combines TRBV4-1 with TRBJ2-7, with 9 bases fitting TRBD2. This CDR3 spans 14 amino acids. The J segment lost 1 base and the V segment lost 3 bases, leaving 1 base of the junction unmatched. Germline CDR1 is MGHRA and CDR2 is YSYEKL. CDR3 residues: CASSHTSGSYEQYV. DNA for the CDR3: TGCGCCAGCAGCCACACTAGCGGGTCCTACGAGCAGTACGTC.

The chain carries TRBV2 and TRBJ2-3; 10 positions agree with TRBD2. Germline lookup yields CDR1 SNHLY and CDR2 FYNNEI. The CDR3 spans 13 residues. The ends lost 7 bases at V and 4 bases at J; junction bases unmatched: 2. This CDR3 reads CASMLAGADTQYF. The CDR3 region has the DNA TGTGCCAGCATGCTAGCGGGAGCAGATACGCAGTATTTT.

In its sample, this clonotype was seen many times. J is TRBJ1-3 and V is TRBV9, with 8 bases lining up with TRBD1. The CDR3 length is 14 residues. Trimming removed 6 bases from V and 3 bases from J; junction bases left unmatched: 5. The germline V gene encodes CDR1 SGDLS and CDR2 YYNGEE. CDR3 residues: CASTRTGNGNTIYF. CDR3 nucleotide sequence: TGTGCCAGCACCCGGACAGGGAATGGAAACACCATATATTTT.

This clonotype was picked up a small number of times. V gene TRBV4-3 combines with J gene TRBJ2-1, with 8 bases fitting TRBD1. The CDR3 runs 17 residues. CDR1 is LGHNA and CDR2 is YSLEER in the germline V gene. The junction had 10 bases not matched to a gene; V was cut back by 3 bases and J by 3 bases. The CDR3 reads CASSQDYRGTYYNEQFF. CDR3 DNA sequence: TGCGCCAGCAGCCAGGATTACAGGGGGACTTACTACAATGAGCAGTTCTTC.

This clonotype was counted ten times or more. The chain combines TRBV7-9 with TRBJ1-2; a weak D match, TRBD1 (5 bases). Germline CDR1 SEHNR, CDR2 FQNEAQ (reference sequence). The CDR3 totals 15 residues. The germline V and J ends were trimmed by 1 base and 9 bases, with 18 bases remaining between them. The CDR3 DNA reads TGTGCCAGCAGCTTAGAAGACGGTTCACGGGGGAGCTACACCTTC. As protein: CASSLEDGSRGSYTF.

The chain recombines TRBV7-9 with TRBJ1-1; TRBD1 matches 7 bases. The CDR3 totals 21 residues. V was pared by 5 bases and J by 1 base, with 25 bases of the junction left unmatched. Germline CDR1 is SEHNR and CDR2 is FQNEAQ (reference sequence). CDR3 region: CASSIMTGTITRGAPNTEAFF. For the CDR3, the DNA is TGTGCCAGCAGCATCATGACAGGGACTATAACCAGAGGCGCACCGAACACTGAAGCTTTCTTT.

This clonotype was counted only a few times. The rearrangement links TRBV20-1 to TRBJ2-5; D may be TRBD2 (5 bases). CDR3 size: 14 residues. Per the germline V gene, CDR1 is DFQATT and CDR2 is SNEGSKA (reference sequence). Trimming removed 6 bases from V and 4 bases from J, with 18 bases in between. The CDR3 nucleotides are TGCAGTGCGGCAGTGGGGAGCGGTCCAGAGACCCAGTACTTC. This sequence encodes CSAAVGSGPETQYF.